This T cell receptor (beta chain) was identified in a study of blood T cell repertoires in COVID-19. The wider study: Italy, Spain and the United States were the sources of the convalescent and acute COVID-19 samples.

The CDR3 has 12 residues. Profiling relied on immunoSEQ multiplex PCR, and the TCRdb table lists in-frame clones only, not all of them. The table has about 390,000 clones, around 87% seen once. This receptor was identified in a woman aged 60-70 years with COVID-19, enrolled during active disease. This chain joins TRBV12-2 and TRBJ2-1; TRBD2, the D gene given by the table, was not confirmed from the DNA. TRBV12-2 is marked as a pseudogene. Sequenced: peripheral blood. The CDR3 sequence: CASRSSSTEQFF. The CDR3 DNA reads as TGTGCAAGTCGCTCGTCTAGCACAGAGCAGTTCTTC.